A single sample gave rise to the 23 T cell receptor beta chains below, sequenced in a study of cytomegalovirus exposure and HLA in healthy donors. A multiplex PCR was run with 60 Vbeta primers and 13 Jbeta primers. Produced via immunoSEQ multiplex PCR; TCRdb's table is partial and in-frame only. The sample consists of approximately 71,000 clones, approximately 75% of them appearing once. The sequencing input was PBMCs. These receptors originate from a woman aged 40 to 50 in good health and CMV-seropositive.

This chain joins TRBV27 and TRBJ1-2; 7 positions match TRBD1. J lost 4 bases, V lost 5 bases, and 4 bases had no gene match. Per the germline V gene, CDR1 is MNHEY and CDR2 is SMNVEV (reference sequence). The CDR3 is 13 amino acids. The CDR3: CASSNRGFYGYTF. CDR3 in DNA: TGTGCCAGCAGTAACAGGGGATTCTATGGCTACACCTTC.

This chain links TRBV2 with TRBJ1-1; D call uncertain. The CDR3 sequence is 16 residues long. Germline V gives CDR1 SNHLY, CDR2 FYNNEI. V lost 3 bases and J 1 base, leaving 15 bases between the germline ends. This CDR3 reads CASSEEQFPKNTEAFF. CDR3 DNA: TGTGCCAGCAGTGAGGAGCAGTTTCCGAAGAACACTGAAGCTTTCTTT.

The chain combines TRBV4-2 with TRBJ1-4; no clear D. Deletions cut 1 base from V and 0 bases from J, with 9 bases between. Per germline, CDR1 LGHNA and CDR2 YNFKEQ. The CDR3 spans 16 residues. DNA of the CDR3: TGTGCCAGCAGCCAAGGACTAGGTTCAACTAATGAAAAACTGTTTTTT. It encodes CASSQGLGSTNEKLFF.

This clone occurred once. The chain has TRBV4-1 and TRBJ1-1; TRBD1 agrees at 12 bases. The V segment lost 3 bases and the J segment 7 bases; nucleotides outside the gene matches: 3. CDR1 is MGHRA, CDR2 YSYEKL, per germline. The CDR3 contains 14 residues. In DNA, the CDR3 is TGCGCCAGCAGCCACGGGACAGGGGGCTATGAAGCTTTCTTT. It translates to CASSHGTGGYEAFF.

This clone turned up a few times. The chain is built from TRBV4-1 and TRBJ1-5, with D unclear. V lost 3 bases and J 0 bases, leaving 18 bases between the germline ends. Germline loops: CDR1 MGHRA, CDR2 YSYEKL. CDR3 length: 18 amino acids. This chain's CDR3 is CASSHPPGDPNSNQPQHF. CDR3 in DNA: TGCGCCAGCAGCCACCCCCCCGGGGATCCAAATAGCAATCAGCCCCAGCATTTT.

This sequence joins TRBV14 and TRBJ2-7; 7 bases match TRBD2. The junction had 3 bases not matched to a gene; V was cut back by 4 bases and J by 0 bases. The CDR3 is 14 amino acids. The V gene's germline CDR1 is SGHDN and CDR2 FVKESK. In nucleotides, the CDR3 is TGTGCCAGCAGCCCCTGGGACTACTCCTACGAGCAGTACTTC. Translating gives CASSPWDYSYEQYF. Based on the CDR3 plus reference TRBV14 and TRBJ2-7, the full variable domain is EAGVTQFPSHSVIEKGQTVTLRCDPISGHDNLYWYRRVMGKEIKFLLHFVKESKQDESGMPNNRFLAERTGGTYSTLKVQPAELEDSGVYFCASSPWDYSYEQYFGPGTRLTVT.

The V gene is TRBV29-1, the J gene TRBJ2-1, with TRBD2 matching 10 bases. CDR1 SQVTM and CDR2 ANQGSEA come from the germline V gene. Unmatched junction bases numbered 5, after V lost 7 bases and J lost 2 bases. The CDR3 is 14 residues long. The CDR3 region is CSAQLAGTYNEQFF. The DNA for the CDR3 is TGCAGCGCCCAACTAGCGGGGACCTACAATGAGCAGTTCTTC.

This clone came up once. The chain employs TRBV6-5 and TRBJ1-2; D ambiguous. V gave up 5 bases and J gave up 6 bases, with 19 bases separating them. The CDR3 extends over 15 amino acids. From germline, CDR1 is MNHEY and CDR2 SVGAGI. The CDR3: CASSAPTEGSDGYTF. CDR3 in DNA: TGTGCCAGCAGTGCACCGACGGAGGGCTCGGATGGCTACACCTTC.

The chain is built from TRBV6-1 and TRBJ1-5, with a tentative D call TRBD1 (5 bases). Germline CDR1 is MNHNS and CDR2 is SASEGT. V was shortened by 6 bases and J by 2 bases, with 14 bases between the two germline ends. CDR3 length: 15 residues. This CDR3 reads CASSPTPRGNQPQHF. CDR3 coding DNA: TGTGCCAGCAGCCCGACCCCCAGGGGCAATCAGCCCCAGCATTTT.

This clone was seen a few times. The chain couples TRBV30 to TRBJ2-7; D perhaps matches TRBD1 (6 bases). Germline lookup yields CDR1 GTSNPN and CDR2 SVGIG (reference sequence). The CDR3 is 18 amino acids. Trimming removed 1 base at V and 2 bases at J, with 24 bases between. The CDR3 DNA reads TGTGCCTGGAGTGGCCCCGTCGACAGGCTCCTACTTACCTACGAGCAGTACTTC. Its translation is CAWSGPVDRLLLTYEQYF.

The chain combines TRBV7-6 with TRBJ1-2, with TRBD1 identical over 8 bases. Germline V CDR1 and CDR2: SGHVS, FNYEAQ. The junction had 8 bases not matched to a gene; V was cut back by 3 bases and J by 2 bases. CDR3 size: 16 residues. CDR3 protein: CASSFGQGALNYGYTF. The DNA for the CDR3 is TGTGCCAGCAGCTTTGGGCAGGGGGCCTTAAACTATGGCTACACCTTC. Supplemented by reference TRBV7-6 and TRBJ1-2, the full variable domain reads GAGVSQSPRYKVTKRGQDVALRCDPISGHVSLYWYRQALGQGPEFLTYFNYEAQQDKSGLPNDRFSAERPEGSISTLTIQRTEQRDSAMYRCASSFGQGALNYGYTFGSGTRLTVV.

This sequence joins TRBV2 and TRBJ2-5; 10 bases map to TRBD2. The CDR3 consists of 14 residues. The ends lost 10 bases at V and 0 bases at J; junction bases unmatched: 5. Germline assignment: CDR1 SNHLY and CDR2 FYNNEI. In DNA, the CDR3 is TGTGCCACCCTAGCGGGGGACTACCAAGAGACCCAGTACTTC. It specifies CATLAGDYQETQYF. The full variable domain, completed using reference TRBV2 and TRBJ2-5, is EPEVTQTPSHQVTQMGQEVILRCVPISNHLYFYWYRQILGQKVEFLVSFYNNEISEKSEIFDDQFSVERPDGSNFTLKIRSTKLEDSAMYFCATLAGDYQETQYFGPGTRLLVL.

The CDR3 sequence is CASRSPGQGLEAFF. CDR3 DNA: TGTGCCAGCAGATCACCGGGACAGGGACTAGAAGCTTTCTTT. The J gene is TRBJ1-1, the V gene TRBV6-5; TRBD1 aligns across 9 bases. The length of the CDR3 is 14 residues. J gave up 8 bases and V 6 bases, and 10 bases lay outside the gene matches. The germline V gene encodes CDR1 MNHEY and CDR2 SVGAGI.

The chain is built from TRBV23-1 and TRBJ1-3, with D maybe TRBD1 (5 bases). TRBV23-1 is classed as an ORF, of uncertain function. V was clipped by 0 bases and J by 0 bases, with 12 bases between them. This CDR3 is built from 17 residues. The CDR3 here is CASSQSRQLPSGNTIYF. CDR3 bases: TGCGCCAGCAGTCAATCAAGACAGCTCCCCTCTGGAAACACCATATATTTT.

The chain has TRBV5-1 and TRBJ2-3, with D possibly being TRBD1 (6 bases). This CDR3 comprises 15 residues. CDR1 is SGHRS, CDR2 YFSETQ, per germline. Trimming removed 3 bases from V and 1 base from J, with 12 bases in between. CDR3 DNA: TGCGCCAGCAGCTCGACAGGAGCTGGCACAGATACGCAGTATTTT. Protein: CASSSTGAGTDTQYF.

The table lists this clone with a count of one. Here the CDR3 DNA reads TGTGCCAGCAGCCCCCACCCAGACAGCAATGAGCAGTTCTTC. Protein sequence: CASSPHPDSNEQFF. The chain has TRBV5-6 and TRBJ2-1; tentatively, D is TRBD1 (5 bases). The CDR3 contains 14 residues. Germline loops: CDR1 SGHDT, CDR2 YYEEEE. The V gene lost 4 bases and the J gene lost 6 bases, with 14 bases spanning the gap.

V is TRBV11-2 and J is TRBJ1-5; TRBD1 aligns across 9 bases. J gave up 6 bases and V 6 bases, and 6 bases lay outside the gene matches. Germline V gives CDR1 SGHAT, CDR2 FQNNGV. The CDR3 totals 14 residues. The CDR3 reads CASSLQGAGQPQHF. CDR3 DNA: TGTGCCAGCAGTCTACAGGGGGCAGGTCAGCCCCAGCATTTT.

The chain uses TRBV5-1 and TRBJ2-7, with D possibly TRBD1 on 5 matching bases. Trimming removed 4 bases at V and 3 bases at J, with 14 bases between. This CDR3 has 14 amino acids. Germline assignment: CDR1 SGHRS and CDR2 YFSETQ. CDR3 in DNA: TGCGCCAGCAGCCTGTCCGCAGGGTTCTACGAGCAGTACTTC. Translating gives CASSLSAGFYEQYF.

The chain combines TRBV9 with TRBJ2-7, with D perhaps matching TRBD1 (5 bases). Germline V gene sequence: CDR1 SGDLS, CDR2 YYNGEE. Trimming pared 4 bases from V and 0 bases from J, leaving 11 bases between. The CDR3 extends over 14 amino acids. In DNA form, the CDR3 reads TGTGCCAGCAGCTCCTCGACAGCCTCCTACGAGCAGTACTTC. This translates into CASSSSTASYEQYF. The full variable domain, completed using reference TRBV9 and TRBJ2-7, is DSGVTQTPKHLITATGQRVTLRCSPRSGDLSVYWYQQSLDQGLQFLIQYYNGEERAKGNILERFSAQQFPDLHSELNLSSLELGDSALYFCASSSSTASYEQYFGPGTRLTVT.

With regard to this clone: At one end the junction does not follow the germline gene, possibly because of a read error. V and J are TRBV4-1 and TRBJ1-1, with unresolved D. Germline lookup yields CDR1 MGHRA and CDR2 YSYEKL. The CDR3 totals 15 residues. CDR3 loop: CASSANRELNTEAFF. The DNA of the CDR3 is TGTGCCAGCAGCGCTAACCGGGAGTTAAACACTGAAGCTTTCTTT.

Notes on this clone: A read error may produce the germline difference seen at one junction end. The chain links TRBV2 to TRBJ1-1; 9 bases are shared with TRBD1. The CDR3 has 15 amino acids. Germline V gives CDR1 SNHLY, CDR2 FYNNEI. CDR3 region: CASREETGGNTEAFF. The CDR3 DNA sequence: TGTGCCAGCAGGGAAGAGACAGGGGGGAACACTGAAGCTTTCTTT.

V gene TRBV5-4 combines with J gene TRBJ2-5; the match to TRBD2 covers 10 bases. CDR3 size: 15 residues. Per the germline V gene, CDR1 is SGHNT and CDR2 is YYREEE (reference sequence). V shed 0 bases, J shed 4 bases, and the junction held 3 bases outside the gene matches. Written as DNA, the CDR3 is TGTGCCAGCAGCTTGGCAGCGGGGGGGTTAGAGACCCAGTACTTC. Protein product: CASSLAAGGLETQYF.

This chain connects TRBV7-9 to TRBJ1-4, with D maybe TRBD1 (5 bases). Germline V lookup: CDR1 SEHNR, CDR2 FQNEAQ (reference sequence). This CDR3 has 16 amino acids. V dropped 3 bases and J dropped 3 bases, with 14 bases sitting between them. DNA for the CDR3: TGTGCCAGCAGCTTGAAAGGGGCTCGGGCTAATGAAAAACTGTTTTTT. Translated, it gives CASSLKGARANEKLFF.